The 25 T cell receptor beta chains listed next were all sequenced from one sample in a study of T cells in Graves' hyperthyroidism and ophthalmopathy. The TCR beta CDR3 regions underwent amplification using RNA transcripts as the source. In the first-round RT-PCR of the TCR CDR3, the HTBI primer set was used. TCRdb used MiXCR to reprocess the multiplex PCR reads, holding one entry per CDR3 protein. Altogether about 130,000 distinct CDR3 sequences are present, roughly 23% being singletons, with the ten largest covering roughly 71%. Source material: blood. The receptors originated from a woman in her 50s with Graves' hyperthyroidism that later progressed to Graves' ophthalmopathy.

The chain is built from TRBV19 and TRBJ1-3; D is unresolved. Germline assignment: CDR1 LNHDA and CDR2 SQIVND (reference sequence). Trimming pared 5 bases from V and 1 base from J, leaving 15 bases between. The CDR3 contains 16 residues. The CDR3, as DNA: TGTGCCAGTAGTTTCCGGGCCGCCCGGTCTGGAAACACCATATATTTT. This sequence encodes CASSFRAARSGNTIYF.

This clonotype was found many times. The chain recombines TRBV29-1 with TRBJ2-3; D might be TRBD2 (6 bases). V lost 6 bases to trimming and J lost 0 bases, with 16 bases between them. Germline V gene lookup returns CDR1 SQVTM and CDR2 ANQGSEA. CDR3 length: 15 amino acids. The CDR3, as DNA: TGCAGCGTGACCGGACGACTAGACAGCACAGATACGCAGTATTTT. This translates into CSVTGRLDSTDTQYF.

The V and J genes are TRBV7-2 and TRBJ2-7, with TRBD1 matching over 7 bases. Germline loops: CDR1 SGHTA, CDR2 FQGNSA. This CDR3 comprises 14 residues. J was trimmed by 4 bases and V by 4 bases; bases with no gene match: 7. CDR3 loop: CASSSLAGGYEQYF. The DNA of the CDR3 is TGTGCCAGCAGCTCGTTGGCAGGGGGATACGAGCAGTACTTC. The entire variable domain, with the rest obtained from reference TRBV7-2 and TRBJ2-7, is as follows: GAGVSQSPSNKVTEKGKDVELRCDPISGHTALYWYRQSLGQGLEFLIYFQGNSAPDKSGLPSDRFSAERTGGSVSTLTIQRTQQEDSAVYLCASSSLAGGYEQYFGPGTRLTVT.

This clonotype was counted many times. This rearrangement joins TRBV11-2 to TRBJ2-1, with D perhaps TRBD2 (5 bases). Trimming cost V 3 bases and J 5 bases, with 14 bases left between them. CDR1 is SGHAT and CDR2 is FQNNGV in the germline V gene. The CDR3 contains 15 residues. CDR3 bases: TGTGCCAGCAGCTTCGGAACTAGTTGGAACAATGAGCAGTTCTTC. It codes for CASSFGTSWNNEQFF.

The chain combines TRBV24-1 with TRBJ2-5; maybe TRBD2 (5 bases). This CDR3 region has 13 residues. The germline CDR1 and CDR2 sequences are KGHDR and SFDVKD. V was shortened by 3 bases and J by 4 bases, with 8 bases between the two germline ends. In DNA, the CDR3 is TGTGCCACCAGTGATGCGGGCGTAGAGACCCAGTACTTC. Its translation: CATSDAGVETQYF.

This clonotype was seen at least ten times. The V call is TRBV7-9, the J call TRBJ1-1; D not certain. There are 14 residues in the CDR3. The V gene's germline CDR1 is SEHNR and CDR2 FQNEAQ (reference sequence). The V end lost 2 bases, the J end lost 1 base, and 8 bases lay between the germline ends. This CDR3 is CASSLQIANTEAFF. CDR3 DNA: TGTGCCAGCAGCTTACAGATAGCGAACACTGAAGCTTTCTTT.

The genes are TRBV27 and TRBJ2-2, with 9 bases matching TRBD2. V trimming: 8 bases; J trimming: 5 bases; junction bases outside the gene matches: 6. Per germline, CDR1 MNHEY and CDR2 SMNVEV (reference sequence). The CDR3 has 14 residues. In nucleotides, the CDR3 is TGTGCCAGCTTTAAAGCGGGGGGAACCGGGGAGCTGTTTTTT. Translating it yields CASFKAGGTGELFF.

This CDR3 reads CASRGPGQVTYEQYF. The CDR3 region has the DNA TGTGCCAGCAGGGGGCCGGGACAGGTCACCTACGAGCAGTACTTC. The chain combines TRBV28 with TRBJ2-7; 8 nucleotides agree with TRBD1. This CDR3 has 15 residues. Germline lookup yields CDR1 MDHEN and CDR2 SYDVKM. The ends lost 6 bases at V and 2 bases at J; junction bases unmatched: 9.

This clonotype was observed a few times. The chain joins TRBV20-1 to TRBJ2-7; perhaps TRBD1 as D (6 bases). Trimming removed 7 bases from V and 7 bases from J, with 17 bases in between. The CDR3 has 12 residues. From germline, CDR1 is DFQATT and CDR2 SNEGSKA (reference sequence). CDR3: CSEMIQGKEQYF. CDR3 bases: TGCAGTGAAATGATACAGGGTAAAGAGCAGTACTTC.

This clonotype was seen a single time. The gene calls are TRBV5-5 and TRBJ2-6; the D is unclear. V was pared by 0 bases and J by 0 bases, with 4 bases between. This CDR3 has 15 amino acids. The germline gives CDR1 SGHKS, CDR2 YYEKEE (reference sequence). The DNA of the CDR3 is TGTGCCAGCAGCTTGGGTCACTCTGGGGCCAACGTCCTGACTTTC. It encodes CASSLGHSGANVLTF.

The chain links TRBV9 to TRBJ2-1; 11 nucleotides agree with TRBD2. This CDR3 has 17 residues. The V gene end was trimmed by 0 bases and the J gene end by 4 bases; junction bases not matched to a gene: 6. CDR1 is SGDLS, CDR2 YYNGEE, per germline. The chain's CDR3 is CASSVGGGTSGYNEQFF. The CDR3 DNA is TGTGCCAGCAGCGTAGGAGGGGGGACTAGCGGATACAATGAGCAGTTCTTC.

V is TRBV5-4 and J is TRBJ2-5, with 7 positions matching TRBD2. The length of the CDR3 is 16 residues. Trimming removed 0 bases from V and 4 bases from J; junction bases left unmatched: 9. Germline V CDR1 and CDR2: SGHNT, YYREEE (reference sequence). CDR3 sequence reads: CASSLVGGGPRETQYF. The CDR3, as DNA: TGTGCCAGCAGCTTGGTTGGGGGAGGGCCGCGAGAGACCCAGTACTTC.

The V and J genes are TRBV5-1 and TRBJ1-2; D ambiguous. The length of the CDR3 is 15 residues. Germline-derived CDR1 and CDR2 are SGHRS and YFSETQ. V was clipped by 2 bases and J by 2 bases, with 13 bases between them. CDR3: CASSFGTWQNYGYTF. CDR3 DNA: TGCGCCAGCAGCTTCGGAACTTGGCAAAACTATGGCTACACCTTC. Using reference TRBV5-1 and TRBJ1-2 for the parts outside the CDR3, the full variable domain is KAGVTQTPRYLIKTRGQQVTLSCSPISGHRSVSWYQQTPGQGLQFLFEYFSETQRNKGNFPGRFSGRQFSNSRSEMNVSTLELGDSALYLCASSFGTWQNYGYTFGSGTRLTVV.

This clonotype was seen just once. The chain employs TRBV20-1 and TRBJ1-2, with 7 positions matching TRBD1. J was trimmed by 7 bases and V by 6 bases; bases with no gene match: 8. The CDR3 length is 12 residues. Germline V gives CDR1 DFQATT, CDR2 SNEGSKA (reference sequence). The DNA for the CDR3 is TGCAGTGCCGAACAGGGGCCGGGTGGCTACACCTTC. It is translated as CSAEQGPGGYTF.

At least ten counts were recorded for this clonotype. CDR3 nucleotides: TGTGCCAGCAGTTCGAGGAGACAGAGTTCTAACTATGGCTACACCTTC. Residues: CASSSRRQSSNYGYTF. The V and J genes are TRBV27 and TRBJ1-2; perhaps TRBD1 as D (5 bases). The CDR3 is 16 residues long. The ends were cut back, 4 bases at V and 0 bases at J, with 15 bases in the middle. Germline V lookup: CDR1 MNHEY, CDR2 SMNVEV (reference sequence).

This clonotype was seen many times. The J gene is TRBJ2-1, the V gene TRBV3-1; 16 bases are a match to TRBD2. Germline V lookup: CDR1 LGHDT, CDR2 YNNKEL (reference sequence). This CDR3 has 17 amino acids. Trimming cost V 2 bases and J 9 bases; bases outside gene matches: 7. The CDR3 reads CASSQWGLAGGKGEQFF. CDR3 sequence (DNA): TGTGCCAGCAGCCAATGGGGACTAGCGGGAGGGAAGGGTGAGCAGTTCTTC.

This clonotype was recorded at least ten times. The V and J genes are TRBV7-9 and TRBJ2-3; a weak D match, TRBD2 (6 bases). This CDR3 has 12 amino acids. Trimming took off 3 bases at V and 10 bases at J, with 11 bases between the two ends. Germline CDR1 is SEHNR and CDR2 is FQNEAQ (reference sequence). CDR3 sequence (DNA): TGTGCCAGCAGCTTGACTAGTGGGCCGCAGTATTTT. It translates to CASSLTSGPQYF.

This clonotype has ten or more counts. V is TRBV28 and J is TRBJ2-5; no clear D. The V gene's germline CDR1 is MDHEN and CDR2 SYDVKM. CDR3 length equals 14 residues. Trimming shortened V by 7 bases and J by 5 bases, and 17 bases separated the two germline ends. For the CDR3, the DNA is TGTGCCAGCACCCCGCAGATAGCCCGGGAGACCCAGTACTTC. Residues: CASTPQIARETQYF. Complete variable domain (other parts from reference TRBV28 and TRBJ2-5): DVKVTQSSRYLVKRTGEKVFLECVQDMDHENMFWYRQDPGLGLRLIYFSYDVKMKEKGDIPEGYSVSREKKERFSLILESASTNQTSMYLCASTPQIARETQYFGPGTRLLVL.

This clonotype was detected only a few times. The gene calls are TRBV5-1 and TRBJ2-2; D unresolved. The CDR3 covers 13 residues. Germline V lookup: CDR1 SGHRS, CDR2 YFSETQ. V lost 1 base and J lost 7, with 8 bases in between. The CDR3 nucleotides read TGCGCCAGCAGCTTGCTAGTAGACGGGGAGCTGTTTTTT. As protein: CASSLLVDGELFF.

This clonotype was found many times. V gene TRBV2 combines with J gene TRBJ2-2; perhaps TRBD1 as D (5 bases). Per the germline V gene, CDR1 is SNHLY and CDR2 is FYNNEI. The CDR3 runs to 15 residues. Trimming took 2 bases from V and 2 from J, leaving 9 bases between them. CDR3 sequence reads: CASSEQGGNTGELFF. The DNA for the CDR3 is TGTGCCAGCAGTGAACAGGGCGGAAACACCGGGGAGCTGTTTTTT.

V usage is TRBV2 and J usage is TRBJ1-3; D uncertain. There are 15 residues in the CDR3. Germline assignment: CDR1 SNHLY and CDR2 FYNNEI. The V and J ends lost 5 bases and 5 bases respectively, with 16 bases between them. The DNA of the CDR3 is TGTGCCAGCAGTCCCCGACGTGGGAGTAGAAACACCATATATTTT. Protein sequence: CASSPRRGSRNTIYF.

This clonotype was recorded many times. This chain links TRBV28 with TRBJ2-1; TRBD2 matches at 8 bases. This CDR3 is 15 amino acids long. Germline lookup yields CDR1 MDHEN and CDR2 SYDVKM. With 8 bases clipped from V and 7 bases from J, the junction kept 13 bases outside the gene matches. The CDR3 DNA is TGTGCCAGCTATACGACGGGAGGGACGGTAAATGAGCAGTTCTTC. It codes for CASYTTGGTVNEQFF.

This clonotype was counted ten times or more. The chain has TRBV3-1 and TRBJ2-7; 10 positions agree with TRBD2. V gave up 4 bases and J gave up 9 bases; unmatched junction bases: 12. The CDR3 is 15 amino acids. From germline, CDR1 is LGHDT and CDR2 YNNKEL (reference sequence). Here the CDR3 DNA reads TGTGCCAGCAGCCGAGAAGGGACTAGCGCTGGAGGGCAGTACTTC. Protein product: CASSREGTSAGGQYF.

This clonotype appeared once. This chain links TRBV9 with TRBJ1-4; 8 bases match TRBD1. Germline trimming cut 0 bases from V and 8 bases from J; bases unmatched to any gene: 6. CDR3 length: 15 residues. CDR1 and CDR2 (germline): SGDLS, YYNGEE. The CDR3, as DNA: TGTGCCAGCAGCGTAGAAGGACAGGGTCGAGAAAAACTGTTTTTT. Translating it yields CASSVEGQGREKLFF. The full variable domain, its missing parts supplied by reference TRBV9 and TRBJ1-4, is DSGVTQTPKHLITATGQRVTLRCSPRSGDLSVYWYQQSLDQGLQFLIQYYNGEERAKGNILERFSAQQFPDLHSELNLSSLELGDSALYFCASSVEGQGREKLFFGSGTQLSVL.

J is TRBJ1-5 and V is TRBV11-2, with 7 bases aligning to TRBD1. After removal of 4 bases from V and 4 bases from J, the junction contained 4 bases not matched to a gene. Germline CDR1 and CDR2: SGHAT and FQNNGV. The CDR3 runs 14 residues. For the CDR3, the DNA is TGTGCCAGCAGCTCAGACAGGGTTAATCAGCCCCAGCATTTT. It encodes CASSSDRVNQPQHF.